Below, 8 T cell receptor beta chains from the same sample are listed, as sequenced in a study of T cells expressing NK-cell markers. TCRdb reprocessed the 5' RACE reads and reports one entry per CDR3 protein, with no DNA. This sample's clone table lists roughly 430,000 distinct CDR3 sequences. Sequencing was done on a sample of blood T cells: a sorted CD56 or NKG2C T cell subset, CD4+ or CD8+ T cells, or bulk PBMC T cells (not recorded which). Receptors originate from a woman between 18 and 70 years old in good health.

The gene calls are TRBV12-3 or TRBV12-4 and TRBJ2-1; TCRdb calls TRBD1, which cannot be checked without DNA. The CDR3 extends over 14 amino acids. CDR3 in amino acids: CASSLRQGYNEQFF.

The CDR3 sequence: CASSQAPGLAGGQTGELFF. This chain joins TRBV4-1 and TRBJ2-2; TCRdb designates TRBD2, a call that cannot be tested without DNA. Germline V gene lookup returns CDR1 MGHRA and CDR2 YSYEKL. The CDR3 runs to 19 residues.

The chain recombines TRBV15 with TRBJ2-1. Germline CDR1 is LNHNV and CDR2 is YYDKDF (reference sequence). The CDR3 runs 17 residues. This CDR3 is CATSRDHSRGVYNEQFF.

V and J are TRBV7-9 and TRBJ2-3; TCRdb reports TRBD1, a call that lacks DNA to check it against. Germline lookup yields CDR1 SEHNR and CDR2 FQNEAQ (reference sequence). The length of the CDR3 is 16 residues. This CDR3 is CASSPLGRGRTDTQYF.

The chain links TRBV6-5 to TRBJ2-1; checking the TCRdb D call of TRBD2 is not possible without DNA. This CDR3 spans 15 amino acids. The V gene's germline CDR1 is MNHEY and CDR2 SVGAGI. The CDR3 loop reads CASSYFPSGNNEQFF.

The rearrangement uses TRBV4-2 and TRBJ1-6; the TRBD1 assignment by TCRdb is unverifiable without DNA. CDR3 length equals 16 residues. CDR1 and CDR2 from the germline V gene are LGHNA and YNFKEQ. The CDR3 spells CASSQEGVATNSPLHF.

V usage is TRBV20-1 and J usage is TRBJ2-7; TCRdb's assignment of TRBD1 cannot be checked, as there is no DNA. The CDR3 sequence is 15 residues long. The germline gives CDR1 DFQATT, CDR2 SNEGSKA (reference sequence). CDR3: CSAINRDRGTHEQYF.

The chain links TRBV9 to TRBJ2-5; as DNA is missing, the TRBD1 call by TCRdb cannot be tested. The CDR3 runs to 14 residues. Germline V lookup: CDR1 SGDLS, CDR2 YYNGEE. CDR3 protein: CASTRVSGEETQYF.